These T cell receptor beta chains were read from a single sample in a study of post-analysis software for immune sequencing data. TCRdb reprocessed the PCR reads via MiXCR and lists one record per CDR3 protein. The sample lists about 200,000 distinct CDR3 sequences; 25% to 35% were seen once. What was sequenced was blood. All receptors come from a girl between 2 and 17 years old with multiple sclerosis. The conserved cysteine and the conserved F or W are not part of the CDR3 here. The order of the fields is V gene, CDR3 protein.

v_gene: TRBV7-2; CDR3aa: ASSLGSGMNTEAF
v_gene: TRBV5-1; CDR3aa: ASSLAPGAGYT
v_gene: TRBV20-1; CDR3aa: SAPSAGGPREQF
v_gene: TRBV28; CDR3aa: ASSFRAYEQY
v_gene: TRBV20-1; CDR3aa: SARLAGSRYEQY
v_gene: TRBV5-1; CDR3aa: ASSLVSGLNEKLF
v_gene: TRBV20-1; CDR3aa: SANPPTSGGEGDTQY
v_gene: TRBV12-3/TRBV12-4; CDR3aa: ASSVSYEQY
v_gene: TRBV4-2; CDR3aa: ASSQRGLFYGYT
v_gene: TRBV9; CDR3aa: ASSVESGTYNEQF
v_gene: TRBV28; CDR3aa: ASRPLWGPTEAF
v_gene: TRBV2; CDR3aa: ASSLVTNEQF
v_gene: TRBV3-1; CDR3aa: ASSPRTGGDAF
v_gene: TRBV20-1; CDR3aa: SARRFLPEAGANVLT
v_gene: TRBV29-1; CDR3aa: SVEKWDGKSSYEQY
v_gene: TRBV20-1; CDR3aa: SVRRHGVNTEAF
v_gene: TRBV29-1; CDR3aa: SVRSISNTGELF
v_gene: TRBV18; CDR3aa: ASKSSGVNVLT
v_gene: TRBV5-1; CDR3aa: ASSLEGGGETQY
v_gene: TRBV21-1; CDR3aa: ASSHRVGETQY
v_gene: TRBV4-1; CDR3aa: ASSQGGGGLTYEQY
v_gene: TRBV25-1; CDR3aa: ASSADRASTDTQY
v_gene: TRBV2; CDR3aa: ASRDGGRDTEAF
v_gene: TRBV21-1; CDR3aa: ASSKRTGTYEQY
v_gene: TRBV5-1; CDR3aa: ASSVGLVRLNEQF
v_gene: TRBV5-1; CDR3aa: ASSLIGYADTQY
v_gene: TRBV7-2; CDR3aa: ASSTLWQDQPQH
v_gene: TRBV7-3; CDR3aa: ASSSGGSTYNEQF
v_gene: TRBV27; CDR3aa: ASTDGRNEQF
v_gene: TRBV7-9; CDR3aa: ASSLARTTGAMETQY
v_gene: TRBV12-3/TRBV12-4; CDR3aa: ASSQAGTGGSEQY
v_gene: TRBV5-1; CDR3aa: ASSLAKGIWTDTQY
v_gene: TRBV2; CDR3aa: ASSEEPNTEAF
v_gene: TRBV6-5; CDR3aa: ASSYTGGSNQPQH
v_gene: TRBV4-2; CDR3aa: ASSQEGGQGAGNTIY
v_gene: TRBV20-1; CDR3aa: SARTPKVENEQF
v_gene: TRBV7-9; CDR3aa: ASSFQDRDNSPLH
v_gene: TRBV12-3/TRBV12-4; CDR3aa: ASSLSNSEIYEQY
v_gene: TRBV5-1; CDR3aa: ASSSAGTSYEQY
v_gene: TRBV5-1; CDR3aa: ASSFDGIRTDTQY
v_gene: TRBV7-9; CDR3aa: ASSLIRVKDEQY
v_gene: TRBV5-1; CDR3aa: ASRPGTGEETQY
v_gene: TRBV7-6; CDR3aa: ASSQSGGAHEQF
v_gene: TRBV20-1; CDR3aa: SASPPSGGLGGGELF
v_gene: TRBV20-1; CDR3aa: SARVHKGISSNQPQH
v_gene: TRBV12-3/TRBV12-4; CDR3aa: ASSLRTSAFQETQY
v_gene: TRBV12-3/TRBV12-4; CDR3aa: ASSTGWGEAGYT
v_gene: TRBV7-2; CDR3aa: ASSLSSGTHNEQF
v_gene: TRBV27; CDR3aa: ASSLSGEAGQY
v_gene: TRBV25-1; CDR3aa: ASSESAGLYNSPLH
v_gene: TRBV7-9; CDR3aa: ASSTRLADRFSYEQY